Listed below are T cell receptor beta chains from one sample, sequenced in a study of human T cells and chemical hapten exposure. In TCRdb, the RACE reads were re-called with MiXCR into one record per CDR3 protein. Here the sample spans roughly 380,000 distinct CDR3 sequences, roughly 6% being singletons. The source material was whole blood, sampled in connection with sensitization to the hapten diphenylcyclopropenone (DPC). The receptors derive from a woman in her late teens or twenties with alopecia areata. Some clones in this sample may be carry-over from other donors' samples. Both conserved end residues are part of each CDR3. The order of the fields is CDR3 protein, CDR3 DNA, clone size, D gene, J gene, V gene. D genes are given only for firm matches. Clone sizes are given selectively: once, few, many, or a class where the clone is expanded.

CASSLDSADTQYF,TGTGCCAGCAGCTTAGATTCGGCAGATACGCAGTATTTT,many,-,TRBJ2-3,TRBV7-9
CASSRRLGGGPYEQYF,TGTGCCAGCAGCCGCCGCCTCGGAGGGGGCCCCTACGAGCAGTACTTC,-,-,TRBJ2-7,TRBV27
CASSLDSWLRQGASGYTF,TGTGCCAGCAGTTTAGACTCGTGGCTACGACAGGGGGCAAGCGGCTACACCTTC,few,TRBD1,TRBJ1-2,TRBV12-3/TRBV12-4
CASSQMRAQETQYF,TGCGCCAGCAGCCAAATGCGGGCCCAAGAGACCCAGTACTTC,-,-,TRBJ2-5,TRBV4-1
CASSFLSWGANTEAFF,TGTGCCAGCAGCTTCCTCTCGTGGGGGGCCAACACTGAAGCTTTCTTT,-,-,TRBJ1-1,TRBV12-3/TRBV12-4
CASSFGTQQEAFF,TGTGCCAGCAGTTTTGGGACCCAGCAAGAAGCTTTCTTT,-,-,TRBJ1-1,TRBV28
CASSKGQGALDTQYF,TGTGCCAGCAGCAAAGGACAGGGGGCTTTAGATACGCAGTATTTT,few,TRBD1,TRBJ2-3,TRBV7-2
CASSQEGLATFF,TGTGCCAGCAGCCAAGAGGGACTAGCGACGTTCTTC,-,TRBD2,TRBJ2-1,TRBV3-1
CASSLAGTQYF,TGTGCCAGCAGCTTAGCAGGGACGCAGTATTTT,few,-,TRBJ2-3,TRBV7-2
CAISGAGGYEQYF,TGTGCCATCAGTGGAGCAGGGGGCTACGAGCAGTACTTC,many,TRBD1,TRBJ2-7,TRBV10-3